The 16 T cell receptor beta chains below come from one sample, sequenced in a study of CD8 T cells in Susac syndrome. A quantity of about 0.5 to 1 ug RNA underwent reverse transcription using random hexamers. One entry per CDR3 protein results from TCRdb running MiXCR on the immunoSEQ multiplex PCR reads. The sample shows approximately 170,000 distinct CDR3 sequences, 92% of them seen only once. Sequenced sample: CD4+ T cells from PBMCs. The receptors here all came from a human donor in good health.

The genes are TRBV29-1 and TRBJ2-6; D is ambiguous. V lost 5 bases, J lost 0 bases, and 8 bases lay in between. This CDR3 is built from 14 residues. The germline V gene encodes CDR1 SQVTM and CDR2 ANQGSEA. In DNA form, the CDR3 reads TGCAGCGTTCAGAGTAACTCTGGGGCCAACGTCCTGACTTTC. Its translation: CSVQSNSGANVLTF. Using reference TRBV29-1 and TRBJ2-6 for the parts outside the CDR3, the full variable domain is SAVISQKPSRDICQRGTSLTIQCQVDSQVTMMFWYRQQPGQSLTLIATANQGSEATYESGFVIDKFPISRPNLTFSTLTVSNMSPEDSSIYLCSVQSNSGANVLTFGAGSRLTVL.

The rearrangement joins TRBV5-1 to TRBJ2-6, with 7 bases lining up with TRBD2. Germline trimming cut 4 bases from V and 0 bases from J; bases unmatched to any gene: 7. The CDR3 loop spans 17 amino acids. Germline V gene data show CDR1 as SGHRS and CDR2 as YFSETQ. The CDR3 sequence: CASSLAAPNSGANVLTF. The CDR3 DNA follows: TGCGCCAGCAGCCTAGCGGCGCCGAACTCTGGGGCCAACGTCCTGACTTTC. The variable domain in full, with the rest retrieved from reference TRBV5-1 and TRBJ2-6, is KAGVTQTPRYLIKTRGQQVTLSCSPISGHRSVSWYQQTPGQGLQFLFEYFSETQRNKGNFPGRFSGRQFSNSRSEMNVSTLELGDSALYLCASSLAAPNSGANVLTFGAGSRLTVL.

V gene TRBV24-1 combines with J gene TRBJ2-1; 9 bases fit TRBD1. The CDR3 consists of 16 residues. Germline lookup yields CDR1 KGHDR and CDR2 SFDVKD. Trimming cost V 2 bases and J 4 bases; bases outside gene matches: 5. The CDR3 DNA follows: TGTGCCACCAGTGATTCCGGGACAGGGATTTACAATGAGCAGTTCTTC. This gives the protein CATSDSGTGIYNEQFF.

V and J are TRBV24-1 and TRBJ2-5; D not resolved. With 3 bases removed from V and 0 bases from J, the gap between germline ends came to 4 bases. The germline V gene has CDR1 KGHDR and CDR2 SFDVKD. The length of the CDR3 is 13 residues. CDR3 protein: CATSDTYQETQYF. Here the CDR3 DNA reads TGTGCCACCAGTGATACGTACCAAGAGACCCAGTACTTC.

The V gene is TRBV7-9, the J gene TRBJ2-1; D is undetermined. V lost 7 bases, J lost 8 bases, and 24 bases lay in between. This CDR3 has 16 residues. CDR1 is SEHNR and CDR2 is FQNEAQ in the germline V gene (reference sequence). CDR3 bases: TGTGCCAGCACCACTGTCTGGGCCTCCACCCACCATGAGCAGTTCTTC. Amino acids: CASTTVWASTHHEQFF.

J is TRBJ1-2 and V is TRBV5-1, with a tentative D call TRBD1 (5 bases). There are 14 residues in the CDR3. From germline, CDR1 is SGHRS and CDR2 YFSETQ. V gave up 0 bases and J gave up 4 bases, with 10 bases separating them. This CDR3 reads CASSLGVGGYGYTF. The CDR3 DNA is TGCGCCAGCAGCTTGGGGGTCGGGGGCTATGGCTACACCTTC.

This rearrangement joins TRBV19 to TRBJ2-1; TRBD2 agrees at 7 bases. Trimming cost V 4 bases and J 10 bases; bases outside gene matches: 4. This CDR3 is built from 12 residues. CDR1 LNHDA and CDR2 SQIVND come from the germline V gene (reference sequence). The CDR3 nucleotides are TGTGCCAGTAGTACCCAGCGGGGCGAGCAGTTCTTC. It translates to CASSTQRGEQFF.

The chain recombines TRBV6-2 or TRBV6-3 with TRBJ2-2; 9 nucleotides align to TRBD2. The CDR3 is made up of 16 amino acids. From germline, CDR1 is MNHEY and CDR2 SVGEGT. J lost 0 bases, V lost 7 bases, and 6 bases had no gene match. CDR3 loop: CASTQSSGANTGELFF. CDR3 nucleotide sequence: TGTGCCAGCACTCAATCTAGCGGGGCGAACACCGGGGAGCTGTTTTTT.

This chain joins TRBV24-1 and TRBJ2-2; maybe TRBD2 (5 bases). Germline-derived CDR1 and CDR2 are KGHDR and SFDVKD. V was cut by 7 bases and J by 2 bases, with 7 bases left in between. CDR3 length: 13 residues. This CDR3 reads CATSSGNTGELFF. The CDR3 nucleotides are TGTGCCACCAGCTCGGGAAACACCGGGGAGCTGTTTTTT.

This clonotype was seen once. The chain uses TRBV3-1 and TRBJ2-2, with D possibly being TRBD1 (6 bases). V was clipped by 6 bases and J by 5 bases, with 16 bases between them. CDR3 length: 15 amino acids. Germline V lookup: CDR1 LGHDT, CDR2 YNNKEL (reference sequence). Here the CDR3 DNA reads TGTGCCAGCAGGGGGAGTGACAGGTCGACCGGGGAGCTGTTTTTT. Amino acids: CASRGSDRSTGELFF.

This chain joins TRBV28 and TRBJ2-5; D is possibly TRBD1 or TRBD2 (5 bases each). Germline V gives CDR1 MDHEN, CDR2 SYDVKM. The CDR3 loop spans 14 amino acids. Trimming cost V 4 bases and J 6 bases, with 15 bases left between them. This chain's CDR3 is CASSSSRGWKTQYF. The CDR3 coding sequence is TGTGCCAGCAGTTCCTCGAGGGGCTGGAAGACCCAGTACTTC.

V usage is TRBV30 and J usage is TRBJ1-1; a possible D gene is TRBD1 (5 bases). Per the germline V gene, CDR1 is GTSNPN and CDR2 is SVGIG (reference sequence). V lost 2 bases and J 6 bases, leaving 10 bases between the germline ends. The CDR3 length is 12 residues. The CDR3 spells CAWSRTSAEAFF. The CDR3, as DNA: TGTGCCTGGAGTAGGACATCCGCTGAAGCTTTCTTT.

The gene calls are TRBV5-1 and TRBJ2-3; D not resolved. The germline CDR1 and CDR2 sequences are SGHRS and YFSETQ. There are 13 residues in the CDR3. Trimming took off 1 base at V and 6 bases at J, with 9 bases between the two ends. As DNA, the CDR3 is TGCGCCAGCAGCTTGTCGGTCGTGGATACGCAGTATTTT. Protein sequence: CASSLSVVDTQYF.

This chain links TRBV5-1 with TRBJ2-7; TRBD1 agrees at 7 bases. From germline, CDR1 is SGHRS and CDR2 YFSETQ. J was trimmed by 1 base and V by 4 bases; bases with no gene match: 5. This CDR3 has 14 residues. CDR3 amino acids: CASSIDRDSYEQYF. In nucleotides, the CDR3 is TGCGCCAGCAGCATCGACAGGGATTCCTACGAGCAGTACTTC.

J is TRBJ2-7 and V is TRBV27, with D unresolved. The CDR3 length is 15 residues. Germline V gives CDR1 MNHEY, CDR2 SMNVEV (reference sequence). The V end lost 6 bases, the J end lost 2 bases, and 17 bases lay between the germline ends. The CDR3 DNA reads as TGTGCCAGCAGCCTCTCTTGGGCCTCTACCTACGAGCAGTACTTC. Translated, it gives CASSLSWASTYEQYF.

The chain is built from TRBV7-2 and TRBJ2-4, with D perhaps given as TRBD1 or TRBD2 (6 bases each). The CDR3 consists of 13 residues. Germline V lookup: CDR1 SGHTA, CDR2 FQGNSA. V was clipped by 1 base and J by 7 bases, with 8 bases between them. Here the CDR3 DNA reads TGTGCCAGCAGCTTAGGAGGGGGGAACATTCAGTACTTC. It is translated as CASSLGGGNIQYF.